This TCR beta chain was profiled in a study of blood T cell repertoires in COVID-19. Study-wide background: There were acute and convalescent COVID-19 samples, and they came from the United States, Italy and Spain. Sample material is recorded as cDNA or gDNA derived from T cells, B-cell-depleted T cells, or PBMCs.

Germline-derived CDR1 and CDR2 are LNHDA and SQIVND (reference sequence). The ends were cut back, 7 bases at V and 0 bases at J, with 15 bases in the middle. CDR3 length equals 15 residues. As processed by the authors: Nucleated cell number was recorded as an estimate derived from reference gene primer amplification. Here immunoSEQ multiplex PCR was the method, and the copy in TCRdb shows in-frame clones only, minus some. Clonal size and the V and J genes are those of that table, whereas D and trimming came from the DNA. The sample consists of approximately 170,000 clones, 82% of them appearing once.

Material for sequencing was peripheral blood. The sequence came from a woman older than 75 with active or convalescent COVID-19. The chain recombines TRBV19 with TRBJ1-1; the D gene is possibly TRBD1 (6 bases). The CDR3 loop is CASTEGTQMNTEAFF. In DNA, the CDR3 is TGTGCCAGTACTGAGGGGACACAAATGAACACTGAAGCTTTCTTT.